These T cell receptor beta chains were read from a single sample in a study of read filtering for tumor transcriptome and immune sequencing. Using its own MiXCR run on the reads, TCRdb lists one record per CDR3 protein. Of some 120,000 distinct CDR3 sequences in the sample, 10% to 15% are singletons; the top ten hold approximately 10%. Sequenced material: a population of CD138-negative cells sorted from bone marrow. The receptors originated from a donor aged 40 or older with multiple myeloma. Both conserved end residues are part of each CDR3. A D gene is named only where the DNA matches it firmly. The size of a clone is reported for some rows only, either as once, few or many, or as a class for expanded clones.

many TRBD1 TRBJ1-1 TRBV12-3/TRBV12-4 CASSSSGTGVTEAFF TGTGCCAGCAGTTCCTCCGGGACAGGGGTAACTGAAGCTTTCTTT
few . TRBJ2-3 TRBV29-1 CSVAGKGTRTDTQYF TGCAGCGTTGCCGGTAAAGGTACCCGCACAGATACGCAGTATTTT
many TRBD2 TRBJ2-7 TRBV27 CASSSGLAGAKKQYF TGTGCCAGCAGTTCAGGACTAGCGGGAGCCAAAAAGCAGTACTTC
. TRBD2 TRBJ2-1 TRBV5-4 CASSPAGGPGDEQFF TGTGCCAGCAGCCCAGCGGGAGGGCCTGGCGATGAGCAGTTCTTC
few TRBD2 TRBJ2-3 TRBV20-1 CSARGLAGPGDTQYF TGCAGTGCTAGGGGACTAGCGGGACCCGGCGATACGCAGTATTTT
many . TRBJ2-7 TRBV19 CASSRIAGTGIYEQYF TGTGCCAGTAGTAGAATCGCCGGGACCGGGATCTACGAGCAGTACTTC
many . TRBJ1-1 TRBV7-2 CASSTVPQGGTEAFF TGTGCCAGCAGCACGGTACCACAGGGTGGCACTGAAGCTTTCTTT
many . TRBJ2-1 TRBV24-1 CATSDLLATGFGEQFF TGTGCCACCAGTGATTTGCTTGCCACAGGGTTCGGTGAGCAGTTCTTC
many . TRBJ1-2 TRBV7-2 CASSPTTGTIGGYTF TGTGCCAGCAGCCCGACGACAGGAACCATTGGAGGCTACACCTTC
many TRBD1 TRBJ2-3 TRBV6-1 CASKQGGIGDTQYF TGTGCCAGCAAACAGGGGGGCATTGGAGATACGCAGTATTTT
many . TRBJ1-1 TRBV29-1 CSVEMGAGGTEAFF TGCAGCGTTGAAATGGGGGCGGGGGGCACTGAAGCTTTCTTT
many . TRBJ1-5 TRBV7-8 CASSVQARNQPQHF TGTGCCAGCAGTGTACAGGCCCGCAATCAGCCCCAGCATTTT
many . TRBJ1-1 TRBV18 CASSPQDRVTEAFF TGTGCCAGCTCACCACAGGACCGGGTCACTGAAGCTTTCTTT
many TRBD2 TRBJ2-3 TRBV7-9 CASSWDGLAGAGRLDTQYF TGTGCCAGCAGCTGGGACGGACTAGCGGGAGCAGGGCGGCTAGATACGCAGTATTTT
many . TRBJ2-7 TRBV20-1 CSASHSYEQYF TGCAGTGCTAGTCACAGTTACGAGCAGTACTTC
many TRBD1 TRBJ1-5 TRBV20-1 CSARQGASSQHF TGCAGTGCCAGACAGGGGGCCTCATCCCAGCATTTT
few . TRBJ1-2 TRBV9 CASSVAWQEGMVYGYTF TGTGCCAGCAGCGTAGCTTGGCAGGAGGGCATGGTCTATGGCTACACCTTC
many . TRBJ1-1 TRBV6-5 CASSYGPLNTEAFF TGTGCCAGCAGTTATGGGCCGTTGAACACTGAAGCTTTCTTT
many . TRBJ2-5 TRBV28 CASRFQETQYF TGTGCCAGCAGATTTCAAGAGACCCAGTACTTC
many . TRBJ1-1 TRBV6-2/TRBV6-3 CASSRAPPAPEAFF TGTGCCAGCAGCAGGGCCCCCCCGGCCCCTGAAGCTTTCTTT
many . TRBJ1-5 TRBV20-1 CSARVPGKDQPQHF TGCAGTGCTAGAGTACCAGGGAAGGATCAGCCCCAGCATTTT
many . TRBJ2-5 TRBV6-1 CASSENSGRGETQYF TGTGCCAGCAGTGAAAACTCTGGGCGGGGTGAGACCCAGTACTTC
. TRBD2 TRBJ2-5 TRBV2 CARRTSGGQETQYF TGTGCCAGAAGGACTAGCGGGGGGCAAGAGACCCAGTACTTC
many TRBD2 TRBJ2-1 TRBV12-3/TRBV12-4 CASSLGVLLAGQGKRPYNEQFF TGTGCCAGCAGTTTAGGGGTACTACTAGCGGGTCAAGGGAAACGGCCCTACAATGAGCAGTTCTTC
many TRBD1 TRBJ2-1 TRBV19 CASRDEGARNEQFF TGTGCCAGTAGAGACGAGGGGGCGCGTAATGAGCAGTTCTTC
many TRBD1 TRBJ2-5 TRBV6-1 CAIRRDRGRETQYF TGTGCCATACGCCGGGACAGGGGGCGAGAGACCCAGTACTTC
. TRBD1 TRBJ2-5 TRBV5-1 CSSSFAGTGLETQYF TGCTCCAGCAGCTTCGCCGGGACAGGGTTAGAGACCCAGTACTTC
many TRBD2 TRBJ2-7 TRBV5-1 CASSLVAGGRYEQYF TGCGCCAGCAGCTTGGTGGCGGGAGGGCGGTACGAGCAGTACTTC
many TRBD1 TRBJ2-5 TRBV20-1 CSITAGGAETQYF TGCAGTATAACGGCAGGGGGCGCCGAGACCCAGTACTTC
many . TRBJ1-4 TRBV20-1 CSAREGAANEKLFF TGCAGTGCTAGAGAGGGGGCTGCTAATGAAAAACTGTTTTTT
many . TRBJ2-3 TRBV10-2 CASSNEGVSSGDTQYF TGCGCCAGCAGTAACGAAGGCGTCAGTTCGGGTGATACGCAGTATTTT
many TRBD1 TRBJ2-3 TRBV12-3/TRBV12-4 CASTLTGFADTQYF TGTGCCAGCACCTTGACAGGGTTCGCAGATACGCAGTATTTT
many . TRBJ1-6 TRBV5-5 CASSLGGDYSPLHF TGTGCCAGCAGCTTGGGAGGGGACTATTCACCCCTCCACTTT
. . TRBJ1-2 TRBV3-1 CATAQRTEREYGYTF TGTGCCACCGCGCAACGCACGGAAAGGGAGTATGGCTACACCTTC
many . TRBJ1-1 TRBV6-5 CASSRTAGTEAFF TGTGCCAGCAGTCGGACAGCCGGCACTGAAGCTTTCTTT
many TRBD2 TRBJ2-1 TRBV6-4 CASSRLAGDYNEQFF TGTGCCAGCAGCCGACTAGCGGGAGATTACAATGAGCAGTTCTTC
many TRBD1 TRBJ2-5 TRBV9 CASSVGGQGETQYF TGTGCCAGCAGCGTAGGCGGACAGGGGGAGACCCAGTACTTC
few TRBD2 TRBJ2-3 TRBV7-2 CASSPYGGAKSTDTQYF TGTGCCAGCAGCCCATACGGGGGGGCGAAGAGCACAGATACGCAGTATTTT
few TRBD2 TRBJ2-3 TRBV28 CVSSPLAGGPIDTQYF TGTGTCAGCAGTCCTCTAGCGGGAGGGCCAATAGATACGCAGTATTTT
many TRBD2 TRBJ2-1 TRBV11-2 CASSLGGRASYNEQFF TGTGCCAGCAGCTTAGGCGGGAGGGCCTCCTACAATGAGCAGTTCTTC
few . TRBJ2-2 TRBV6-2/TRBV6-3 CASSNYHMNTGELFF TGTGCCAGCTCCAACTATCACATGAACACCGGGGAGCTGTTTTTT
many TRBD1 TRBJ2-5 TRBV5-1 CASSLGQGALEETQYF TGCGCCAGCAGCTTGGGGCAGGGGGCACTGGAAGAGACCCAGTACTTC
many . TRBJ2-1 TRBV19 CASSIGAGFSGEQFF TGTGCCAGTAGTATAGGTGCGGGATTCTCTGGTGAGCAGTTCTTC
many TRBD1 TRBJ2-7 TRBV20-1 CSASTGDRGSYEQYF TGCAGTGCTAGTACTGGGGACAGGGGATCCTACGAGCAGTACTTC
many TRBD2 TRBJ2-1 TRBV7-2 CASSTIAGERQFF TGTGCCAGCAGCACGATTGCGGGAGAACGGCAGTTCTTC
many . TRBJ2-1 TRBV7-8 CASSRIQSSYNEQFF TGTGCCAGCAGCCGAATCCAGAGCTCCTACAATGAGCAGTTCTTC
many . TRBJ1-1 TRBV12-3/TRBV12-4 CASSPSQDTEAFF TGTGCCAGCAGTCCCTCCCAGGACACTGAAGCTTTCTTT
. TRBD2 TRBJ2-7 TRBV19 CASSTPSGSSYEQYF TGTGCCAGTAGTACCCCTAGCGGGAGCTCCTACGAGCAGTACTTC
. TRBD2 TRBJ2-5 TRBV7-2 CASSLGTSGSGETQYF TGTGCCAGCAGCTTAGGAACTAGCGGGAGCGGTGAGACCCAGTACTTC
. . TRBJ2-2 TRBV3-1 CASSQAGRSGELFF TGTGCCAGCAGCCAAGCAGGAAGGTCCGGGGAGCTGTTTTTT
many . TRBJ2-7 TRBV28 CASSSVSYEQYF TGTGCCAGCAGCTCTGTCTCCTACGAGCAGTACTTC
many TRBD2 TRBJ2-3 TRBV12-3/TRBV12-4 CASSTGGPTDTQYF TGTGCCAGCAGTACGGGGGGGCCGACAGATACGCAGTATTTT
many TRBD1 TRBJ1-1 TRBV7-9 CASSPGGMNTEAFF TGTGCCAGCAGCCCAGGGGGCATGAACACTGAAGCTTTCTTT
. . TRBJ2-6 TRBV25-1 CASSESLRGSGANVLTF TGTGCCAGCAGTGAATCCCTTCGGGGCTCTGGGGCCAACGTCCTGACTTTC
many . TRBJ1-5 TRBV3-1 CASSQGLPVSNQPQHF TGTGCCAGCAGCCAAGGTCTCCCAGTTAGCAATCAGCCCCAGCATTTT
many . TRBJ2-3 TRBV7-2 CASSGHGSTTDTQYF TGTGCCAGCAGCGGGCACGGTTCTACCACAGATACGCAGTATTTT
few . TRBJ2-1 TRBV12-3/TRBV12-4 CASLFSWGVEQFF TGTGCCAGCCTCTTTTCGTGGGGGGTTGAGCAGTTCTTC
. TRBD2 TRBJ2-5 TRBV7-2 CASSLGLAGKETQYF TGTGCCAGCAGCTTAGGGCTAGCGGGGAAGGAGACCCAGTACTTC